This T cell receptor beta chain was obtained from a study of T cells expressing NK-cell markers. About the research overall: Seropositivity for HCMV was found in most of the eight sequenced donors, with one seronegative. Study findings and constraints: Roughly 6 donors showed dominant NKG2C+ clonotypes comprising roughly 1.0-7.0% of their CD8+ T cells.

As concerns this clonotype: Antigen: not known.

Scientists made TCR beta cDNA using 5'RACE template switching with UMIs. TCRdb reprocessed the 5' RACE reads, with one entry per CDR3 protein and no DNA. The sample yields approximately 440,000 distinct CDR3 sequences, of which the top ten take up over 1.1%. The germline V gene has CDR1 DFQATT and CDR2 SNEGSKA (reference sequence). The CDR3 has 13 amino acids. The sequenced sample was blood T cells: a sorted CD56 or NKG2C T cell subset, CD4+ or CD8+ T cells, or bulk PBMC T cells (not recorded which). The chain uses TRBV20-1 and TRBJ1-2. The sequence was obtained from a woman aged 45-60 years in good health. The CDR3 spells CSARFDSNYGYTF.